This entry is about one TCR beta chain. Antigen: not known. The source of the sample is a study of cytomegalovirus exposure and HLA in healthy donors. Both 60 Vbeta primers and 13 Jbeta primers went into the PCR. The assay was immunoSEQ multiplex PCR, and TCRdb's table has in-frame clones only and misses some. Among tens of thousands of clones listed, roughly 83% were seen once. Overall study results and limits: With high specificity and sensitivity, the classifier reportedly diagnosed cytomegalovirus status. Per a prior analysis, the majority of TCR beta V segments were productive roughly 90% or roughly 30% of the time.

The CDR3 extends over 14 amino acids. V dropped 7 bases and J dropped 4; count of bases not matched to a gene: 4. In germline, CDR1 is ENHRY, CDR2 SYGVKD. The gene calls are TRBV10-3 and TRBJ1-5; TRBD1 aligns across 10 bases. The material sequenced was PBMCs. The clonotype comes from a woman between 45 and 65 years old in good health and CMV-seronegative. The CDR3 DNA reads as TGTGCCATCAAGGGGACAGGGGAAAATCAGCCCCAGCATTTT. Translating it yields CAIKGTGENQPQHF.